Given below is one T cell receptor (beta chain) in context. The entry originates in a study of technical replicates of blood from a handful of donors. Clones were read by immunoSEQ multiplex PCR, and TCRdb kept only the in-frame ones, dropping some. This sample has about 12,000 clones; roughly 95% occur once, and the top ten carry 6.3%. There are 16 residues in the CDR3. The V gene end was trimmed by 4 bases and the J gene end by 3 bases; junction bases not matched to a gene: 7. Looked up from germline, CDR1 is SGHRS and CDR2 is YFSETQ. The rearrangement links TRBV5-1 to TRBJ2-2; 9 bases are shared with TRBD1. Input material: PBMCs. This sequence was found in a human donor in good health. The CDR3 here is CASSASGTGYTGELFF. CDR3 coding DNA: TGCGCCAGCAGCGCCTCCGGGACAGGGTACACCGGGGAGCTGTTTTTT. The variable domain in full, completed from reference TRBV5-1 and TRBJ2-2, reads KAGVTQTPRYLIKTRGQQVTLSCSPISGHRSVSWYQQTPGQGLQFLFEYFSETQRNKGNFPGRFSGRQFSNSRSEMNVSTLELGDSALYLCASSASGTGYTGELFFGEGSRLTVL.